This entry concerns a single T cell receptor (beta chain). Its antigen is not identified. The sample belongs to a study of monozygotic twins with cystic fibrosis. Points from the study as a whole: In 13 of 16 pairs, V gene usage was closest to the co-twin's. Monozygotic CF twin pairs shared significantly more nucleotide-identical clonotypes than unrelated CF individuals did.

Assay: immunoSEQ multiplex PCR; the TCRdb copy retains only in-frame clones and omits some. The sample yields about 15,000 clones, over 85% seen once. The CDR3 consists of 15 residues. The V and J ends lost 1 base and 6 bases respectively, with 12 bases between them. Germline-derived CDR1 and CDR2 are MNHNS and SASEGT. Sequenced sample: blood. The chain uses TRBV6-1 and TRBJ2-2; D gene uncertain. This clonotype was obtained from a girl aged 2-15 years with cystic fibrosis. As DNA, the CDR3 is TGTGCCAGCAGTGAAGTTGGTAGGAGTGCCGGGGAGCTGTTTTTT. Translating gives CASSEVGRSAGELFF.